The clone carrying this TCR beta chain was seen at least ten times. Antigen unknown. The record originates from a study of molecular identifiers for immune sequencing clone quantification. Study-wide points: Clones above 20 RNA copies contained over 97% of effector molecules and under 1% of naive molecules.

There are 14 residues in the CDR3. V dropped 2 bases and J dropped 4; count of bases not matched to a gene: 5. Germline CDR1 and CDR2: MGHRA and YSYEKL. TCRdb reprocessed the PCR reads via MiXCR and lists one record per CDR3 protein. The data hold about 640,000 distinct CDR3 sequences, with 15% to 20% observed a single time. The sequencing sample was made of naive CD8+ T cells from blood, with Jurkat cell RNA spiked in. Subset here: FACS-sorted CD8+CD4-CCR7+CD45RA+ naive T cells. The origin of this receptor is a human donor in good health. Some libraries in this study had Jurkat cell RNA spiked in. V is TRBV4-1 and J is TRBJ2-7, with 7 positions matching TRBD2. CDR3 bases: TGCGCCAGCAGCCAAAAGGGCGGGGGATACGAGCAGTACTTC. As protein: CASSQKGGGYEQYF.